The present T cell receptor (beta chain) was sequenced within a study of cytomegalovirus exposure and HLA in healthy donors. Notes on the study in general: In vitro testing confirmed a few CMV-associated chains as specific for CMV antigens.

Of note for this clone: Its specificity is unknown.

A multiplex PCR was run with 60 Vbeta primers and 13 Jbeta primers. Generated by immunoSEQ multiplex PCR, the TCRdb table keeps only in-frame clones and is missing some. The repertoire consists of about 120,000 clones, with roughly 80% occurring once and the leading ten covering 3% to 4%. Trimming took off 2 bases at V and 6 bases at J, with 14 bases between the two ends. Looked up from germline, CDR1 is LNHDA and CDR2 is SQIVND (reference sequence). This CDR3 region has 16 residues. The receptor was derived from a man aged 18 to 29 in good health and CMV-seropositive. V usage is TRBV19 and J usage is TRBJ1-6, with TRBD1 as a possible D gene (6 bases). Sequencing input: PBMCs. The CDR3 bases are TGTGCCAGTAGTATAAGGCAGGGGCGGGCTAATTCACCCCTCCACTTT. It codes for CASSIRQGRANSPLHF.